A single sample is the source of the 6 T cell receptor beta chains below, sequenced in a study of blood T cell repertoires in COVID-19. Profiling relied on immunoSEQ multiplex PCR, and the TCRdb table lists in-frame clones only, not all of them. The sample has some 370,000 clones; around 92% are singletons. The sample was peripheral blood. Receptor source: a man aged 40-49 years with acute or convalescent COVID-19.

The chain uses TRBV3-1 (or the pseudogene TRBV3-2) and TRBJ2-2, with D unclear. V lost 5 bases to trimming and J lost 0 bases, with 10 bases between them. Germline V gene data show CDR1 as LGHDT and CDR2 as YNNKEL (reference sequence). This CDR3 spans 15 amino acids. The CDR3 region is CASSTLDPNTGELFF. The CDR3, as DNA: TGTGCCAGCAGCACCCTAGATCCGAACACCGGGGAGCTGTTTTTT.

The genes are TRBV29-1 and TRBJ1-1, with a weak D call TRBD1 (6 bases). Germline V gene sequence: CDR1 SQVTM, CDR2 ANQGSEA. The CDR3 spans 15 residues. V was cut by 7 bases and J by 3 bases, with 21 bases left in between. In nucleotides, the CDR3 is TGCAGCGCCATTAGGGGGTCGGTTGGGGACACTGAAGCTTTCTTT. The encoded protein is CSAIRGSVGDTEAFF.

This clone appeared a few times. The genes are TRBV6-6 and TRBJ2-2; no clear D. V lost 6 bases and J 2 bases, leaving 4 bases between the germline ends. Germline V lookup: CDR1 MNHNY, CDR2 SVGAGI (reference sequence). This CDR3 is built from 12 residues. CDR3 amino acids: CASRYNTGELFF. The CDR3 bases are TGTGCCAGCAGATATAACACCGGGGAGCTGTTTTTT.

The gene calls are TRBV28 and TRBJ1-3; the match to TRBD1 covers 10 bases. CDR1 and CDR2 (germline): MDHEN, SYDVKM. V was clipped by 6 bases and J by 0 bases; unmatched bases: 8. The CDR3 runs to 17 residues. In nucleotides, the CDR3 is TGTGCCAGCAGGGGGACAGGGGATCGATACTCTGGAAACACCATATATTTT. Protein product: CASRGTGDRYSGNTIYF.

CDR3 DNA: TGTGCCAGCAGCTCCTGGGCTAGCGGGACCGGGGAGCTGTTTTTT. Translation gives CASSSWASGTGELFF. The chain carries TRBV7-8 and TRBJ2-2, with 8 bases aligning to TRBD2. J gave up 5 bases and V 4 bases, and 6 bases lay outside the gene matches. Germline-derived CDR1 and CDR2 are SGHVS and FQNEAQ. There are 15 residues in the CDR3.

V is TRBV30 and J is TRBJ2-7, with D tentatively TRBD1 (5 bases). Per the germline V gene, CDR1 is GTSNPN and CDR2 is SVGIG (reference sequence). With 0 bases removed from V and 0 bases from J, the gap between germline ends came to 6 bases. CDR3 length: 13 amino acids. CDR3 DNA: TGTGCCTGGAGTGTAGGGGCCTCCTACGAGCAGTACTTC. It yields the protein CAWSVGASYEQYF.